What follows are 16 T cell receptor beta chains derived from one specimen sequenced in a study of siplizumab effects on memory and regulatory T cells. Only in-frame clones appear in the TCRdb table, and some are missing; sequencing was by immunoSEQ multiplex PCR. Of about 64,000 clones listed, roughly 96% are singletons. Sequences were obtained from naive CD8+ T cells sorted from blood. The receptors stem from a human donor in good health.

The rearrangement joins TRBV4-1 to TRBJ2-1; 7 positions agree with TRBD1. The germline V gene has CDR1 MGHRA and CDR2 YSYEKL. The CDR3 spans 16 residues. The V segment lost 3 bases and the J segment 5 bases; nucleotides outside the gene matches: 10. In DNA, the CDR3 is TGCGCCAGCAGCCACCGGACAGGCTCTCCAGACAATGAGCAGTTCTTC. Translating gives CASSHRTGSPDNEQFF.

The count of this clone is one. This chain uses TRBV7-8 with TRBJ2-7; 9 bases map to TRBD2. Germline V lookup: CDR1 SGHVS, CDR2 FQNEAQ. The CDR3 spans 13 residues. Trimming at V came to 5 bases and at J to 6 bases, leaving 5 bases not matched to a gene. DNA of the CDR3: TGTGCCAGCAGCCCGACTAGCGGACCCGAGCAGTACTTC. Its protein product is CASSPTSGPEQYF.

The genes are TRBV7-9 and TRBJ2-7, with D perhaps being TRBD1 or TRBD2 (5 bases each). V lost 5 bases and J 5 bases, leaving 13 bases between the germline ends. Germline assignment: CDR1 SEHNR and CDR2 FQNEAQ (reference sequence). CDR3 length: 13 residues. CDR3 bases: TGTGCCAGCAGCATCGTACGGGGCGACGAGCAGTACTTC. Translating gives CASSIVRGDEQYF. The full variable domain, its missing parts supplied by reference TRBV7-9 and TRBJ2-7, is DTGVSQNPRHKITKRGQNVTFRCDPISEHNRLYWYRQTLGQGPEFLTYFQNEAQLEKSRLLSDRFSAERPKGSFSTLEIQRTEQGDSAMYLCASSIVRGDEQYFGPGTRLTVT.

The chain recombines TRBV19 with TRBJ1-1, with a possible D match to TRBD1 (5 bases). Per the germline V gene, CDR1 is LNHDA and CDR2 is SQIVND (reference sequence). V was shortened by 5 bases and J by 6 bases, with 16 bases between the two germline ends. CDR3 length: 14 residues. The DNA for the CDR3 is TGTGCCAGTAGTGACATTCAACGGGGGGCTGAAGCTTTCTTT. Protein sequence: CASSDIQRGAEAFF.

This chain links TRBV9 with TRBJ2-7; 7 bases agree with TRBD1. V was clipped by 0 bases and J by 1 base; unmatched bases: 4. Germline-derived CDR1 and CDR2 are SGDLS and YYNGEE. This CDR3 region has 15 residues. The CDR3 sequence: CASSVDGDRSYEQYF. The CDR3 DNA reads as TGTGCCAGCAGCGTAGACGGGGACAGATCCTACGAGCAGTACTTC.

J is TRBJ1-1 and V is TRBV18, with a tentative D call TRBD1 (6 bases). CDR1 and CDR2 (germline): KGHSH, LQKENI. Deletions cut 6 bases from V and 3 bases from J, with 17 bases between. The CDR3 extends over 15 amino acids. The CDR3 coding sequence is TGTGCCAGCTCCCAGACAGGTCTCGGGGACACTGAAGCTTTCTTT. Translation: CASSQTGLGDTEAFF.

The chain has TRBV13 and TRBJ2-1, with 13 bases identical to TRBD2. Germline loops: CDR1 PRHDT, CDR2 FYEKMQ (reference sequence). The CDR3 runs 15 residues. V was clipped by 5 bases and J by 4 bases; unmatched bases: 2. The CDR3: CASSQGLAGYNEQFF. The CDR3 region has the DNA TGTGCCAGCAGCCAGGGACTAGCGGGGTACAATGAGCAGTTCTTC.

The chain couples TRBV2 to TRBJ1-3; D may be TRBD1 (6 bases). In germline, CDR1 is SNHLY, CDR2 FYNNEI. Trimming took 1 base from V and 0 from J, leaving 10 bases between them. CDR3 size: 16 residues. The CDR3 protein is CASSEVGHFSGNTIYF. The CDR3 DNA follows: TGTGCCAGCAGTGAAGTGGGACACTTCTCTGGAAACACCATATATTTT.

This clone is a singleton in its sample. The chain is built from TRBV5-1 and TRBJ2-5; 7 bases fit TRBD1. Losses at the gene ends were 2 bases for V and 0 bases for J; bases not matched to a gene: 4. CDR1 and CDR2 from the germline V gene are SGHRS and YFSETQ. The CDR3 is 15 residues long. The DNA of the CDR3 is TGCGCCAGCAGCTTCCCCGGGACAGACCAAGAGACCCAGTACTTC. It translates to CASSFPGTDQETQYF.

Here the CDR3 DNA reads TGTGCCAGCAGTTACGTGCGGGGGGGGGATACGCAGTATTTT. Protein product: CASSYVRGGDTQYF. This sequence joins TRBV6-6 and TRBJ2-3; 9 nucleotides align to TRBD2. The CDR3 has 14 amino acids. Germline-derived CDR1 and CDR2 are MNHNY and SVGAGI (reference sequence). The J segment lost 6 bases and the V segment lost 2 bases, leaving 3 bases of the junction unmatched.

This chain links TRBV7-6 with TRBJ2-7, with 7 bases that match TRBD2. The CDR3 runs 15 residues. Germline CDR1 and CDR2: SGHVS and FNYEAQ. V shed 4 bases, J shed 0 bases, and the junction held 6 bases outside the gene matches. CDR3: CASSWSASGSYEQYF. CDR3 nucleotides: TGTGCCAGCAGCTGGTCGGCTAGCGGCTCCTACGAGCAGTACTTC.

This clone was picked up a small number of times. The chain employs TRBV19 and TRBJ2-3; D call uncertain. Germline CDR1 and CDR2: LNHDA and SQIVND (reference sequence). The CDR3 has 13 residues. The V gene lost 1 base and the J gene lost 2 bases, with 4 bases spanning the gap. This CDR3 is CASSIVITDTQYF. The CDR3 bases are TGTGCCAGTAGTATAGTGATCACAGATACGCAGTATTTT.

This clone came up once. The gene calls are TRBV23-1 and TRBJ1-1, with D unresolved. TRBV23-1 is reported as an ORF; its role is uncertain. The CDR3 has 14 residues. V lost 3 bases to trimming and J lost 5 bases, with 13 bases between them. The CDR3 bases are TGCGCCAGCAGTCAGCGCGAAATGGGGACTGAAGCTTTCTTT. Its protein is CASSQREMGTEAFF.

Written as DNA, the CDR3 is TGTGCCAGCAGTTTCAGGGGGCCCGTAAACATTCAGTACTTC. Its translation is CASSFRGPVNIQYF. The gene calls are TRBV28 and TRBJ2-4; 8 nucleotides align to TRBD1. V gave up 3 bases and J gave up 6 bases; unmatched junction bases: 4. Germline-derived CDR1 and CDR2 are MDHEN and SYDVKM. This CDR3 has 14 residues.

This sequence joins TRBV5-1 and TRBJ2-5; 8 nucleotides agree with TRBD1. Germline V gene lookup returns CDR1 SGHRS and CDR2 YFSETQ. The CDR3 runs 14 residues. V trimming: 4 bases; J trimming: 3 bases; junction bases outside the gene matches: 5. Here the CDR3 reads CASSPLDREETQYF. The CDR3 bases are TGCGCCAGCAGCCCCTTGGACAGGGAAGAGACCCAGTACTTC.

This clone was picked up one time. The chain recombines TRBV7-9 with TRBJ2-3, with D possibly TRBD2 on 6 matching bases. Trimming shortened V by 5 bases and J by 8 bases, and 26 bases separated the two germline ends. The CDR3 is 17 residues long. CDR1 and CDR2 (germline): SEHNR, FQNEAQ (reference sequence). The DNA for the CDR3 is TGTGCCAGCAGCAATACCGGGACCCTCGGGGGATTGGGTACGCAGTATTTT. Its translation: CASSNTGTLGGLGTQYF.